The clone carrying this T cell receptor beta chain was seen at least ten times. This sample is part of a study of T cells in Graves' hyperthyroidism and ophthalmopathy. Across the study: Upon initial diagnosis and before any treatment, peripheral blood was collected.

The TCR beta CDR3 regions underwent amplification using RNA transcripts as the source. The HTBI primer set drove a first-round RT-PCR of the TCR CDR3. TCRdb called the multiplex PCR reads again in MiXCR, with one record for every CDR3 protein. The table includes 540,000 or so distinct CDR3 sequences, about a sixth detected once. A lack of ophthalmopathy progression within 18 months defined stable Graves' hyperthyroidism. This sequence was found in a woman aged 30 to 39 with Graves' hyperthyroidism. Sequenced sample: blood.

Written as DNA, the CDR3 is TGTGCCAGCAGCTTAACGACCATAGGACAGGGTGGCATTCAGTACTTC. It translates to CASSLTTIGQGGIQYF. The chain links TRBV7-3 to TRBJ2-4; TRBD1 matches 8 bases. Germline values: CDR1 SGHTA, CDR2 FQGTGA. The CDR3 is 16 amino acids. Trimming cost V 0 bases and J 9 bases; bases outside gene matches: 10.